A single sample is the source of the 10 T cell receptor beta chains below, sequenced in a study of blood T cell repertoires in COVID-19. Some clones are missing from TCRdb's copy, which holds only in-frame ones; the method was immunoSEQ multiplex PCR. The repertoire holds roughly 50,000 clones, with 85% to 90% as singletons. Specimen: peripheral blood. The source is an elderly man with acute or convalescent COVID-19.

The chain links TRBV5-1 to TRBJ1-4; TRBD1 matches at 7 bases. CDR3 length equals 14 residues. Germline V gene lookup returns CDR1 SGHRS and CDR2 YFSETQ. The V gene end was trimmed by 7 bases and the J gene end by 5 bases; junction bases not matched to a gene: 8. DNA of the CDR3: TGCGCCAGCCATTCCGGGACAGTGAATGAAAAACTGTTTTTT. Protein product: CASHSGTVNEKLFF. The full variable domain, in which reference TRBV5-1 and TRBJ1-4 provide the parts outside the CDR3, is KAGVTQTPRYLIKTRGQQVTLSCSPISGHRSVSWYQQTPGQGLQFLFEYFSETQRNKGNFPGRFSGRQFSNSRSEMNVSTLELGDSALYLCASHSGTVNEKLFFGSGTQLSVL.

This clone appeared a few times. The junction shows a germline mismatch at one end, possibly a read error. The rearrangement uses TRBV4-2 and TRBJ2-3, with TRBD1 identical over 9 bases. Germline CDR1 LGHNA, CDR2 YNFKEQ. CDR3 length equals 16 residues. CDR3 nucleotide sequence: TGTGCCAGCAGCCAAGCTAGAACAGGGGGCACCGATACGCAGTATTTT. Amino acids: CASSQARTGGTDTQYF.

The J gene is TRBJ1-4, the V gene TRBV5-4, with 8 bases that match TRBD1. Germline assignment: CDR1 SGHNT and CDR2 YYREEE (reference sequence). The junction had 3 bases not matched to a gene; V was cut back by 4 bases and J by 4 bases. The CDR3 runs to 14 residues. DNA of the CDR3: TGTGCCAGCAGCCTGGGACAGGTTAATGAAAAACTGTTTTTT. Amino acid sequence: CASSLGQVNEKLFF. The full variable domain, with the rest looked up from reference TRBV5-4 and TRBJ1-4, is ETGVTQSPTHLIKTRGQQVTLRCSSQSGHNTVSWYQQALGQGPQFIFQYYREEENGRGNFPPRFSGLQFPNYSSELNVNALELDDSALYLCASSLGQVNEKLFFGSGTQLSVL.

The gene calls are TRBV14 and TRBJ1-3; D perhaps matches TRBD1 (5 bases). This CDR3 comprises 16 residues. Germline-derived CDR1 and CDR2 are SGHDN and FVKESK. The germline V and J ends were trimmed by 6 bases and 1 base, with 16 bases remaining between them. The CDR3 DNA is TGTGCCAGCAGTTCACCAGGGCGAAGGTCTGGAAACACCATATATTTT. This codes for CASSSPGRRSGNTIYF.

This sequence joins TRBV29-1 and TRBJ2-7, with D unresolved. CDR1 is SQVTM and CDR2 is ANQGSEA in the germline V gene. This CDR3 has 15 residues. Trimming pared 2 bases from V and 3 bases from J, leaving 17 bases between. CDR3 amino acids: CSVECPDTLGYEQYF. In nucleotides, the CDR3 is TGCAGCGTTGAATGCCCCGATACGCTCGGCTACGAGCAGTACTTC.

This clone appeared once. The J gene is TRBJ1-2, the V gene TRBV6-4; 9 bases agree with TRBD1. The V and J ends lost 4 bases and 8 bases, in that order; junction bases with no gene match: 5. Germline V lookup: CDR1 MRHNA, CDR2 SNTAGT. The CDR3 is made up of 13 amino acids. The CDR3: CASSVTGGEGYTF. Written as DNA, the CDR3 is TGTGCCAGCAGTGTAACAGGGGGCGAGGGCTACACCTTC.

This rearrangement joins TRBV5-6 to TRBJ2-1, with 11 bases fitting TRBD1. J gave up 2 bases and V 1 base, and 2 bases lay outside the gene matches. The CDR3 loop spans 16 amino acids. Germline CDR1 is SGHDT and CDR2 is YYEEEE. The CDR3 loop is CASSLSGQGAYNEQFF. CDR3 coding DNA: TGTGCCAGCAGCTTGTCGGGACAGGGGGCCTACAATGAGCAGTTCTTC.

The chain combines TRBV12-3 or TRBV12-4 with TRBJ1-2; 7 bases line up with TRBD1. J gave up 3 bases and V 5 bases, and 3 bases lay outside the gene matches. There are 13 residues in the CDR3. The CDR3 DNA reads as TGTGCCAGCAGTCCGGGACAGCACTATGGCTACACCTTC. Translated: CASSPGQHYGYTF.

The chain employs TRBV28 and TRBJ1-3; the D gene is possibly TRBD1 (5 bases). The length of the CDR3 is 14 residues. V was shortened by 8 bases and J by 2 bases, with 13 bases between the two germline ends. Germline lookup yields CDR1 MDHEN and CDR2 SYDVKM. Here the CDR3 DNA reads TGTGCCAGCGGGGGGAGAACCCCTGGAAACACCATATATTTT. Translating it yields CASGGRTPGNTIYF.

The chain links TRBV3-1 (or the pseudogene TRBV3-2) to TRBJ1-2, with 9 bases matching TRBD1. Per germline, CDR1 LGHDT and CDR2 YNNKEL (reference sequence). Germline trimming cut 3 bases from V and 5 bases from J; bases unmatched to any gene: 7. This CDR3 spans 15 amino acids. This CDR3 is CASSQRQGTGYGYTF. The CDR3 coding sequence is TGTGCCAGCAGCCAGAGACAGGGGACAGGGTATGGCTACACCTTC.